This T cell receptor beta chain is drawn from a study of blood T cell repertoires in COVID-19. In the study overall: The United States, Italy and Spain were the sources of the acute and convalescent COVID-19 samples. PBMCs, B-cell-depleted T cells, or T cells provided the cDNA or gDNA that made up the material.

Original data processing: Nucleated cell counts were estimated from reference gene primer amplification. Clones were read by immunoSEQ multiplex PCR, and TCRdb kept only the in-frame ones, dropping some. The V and J calls and clone size are taken from that table; D and trimming were inferred from the DNA. The top ten clones hold under 5% of a sample with 200,000 to 300,000 clones, around four fifths of them seen once. The sequencing sample was made of peripheral blood. This TCR was sampled from a man aged 45 to 65 with acute or convalescent COVID-19.

In nucleotides, the CDR3 is TGTGCCAGCAGCTTAGTGCTAGGTTCGGGGGAGACCCAGTACTTC. Translating it yields CASSLVLGSGETQYF. This rearrangement joins TRBV7-9 to TRBJ2-5; possible D gene TRBD2, 5 bases. Trimming removed 1 base from V and 5 bases from J, with 14 bases in between. This CDR3 is 15 amino acids long. Germline CDR1 reads SEHNR; CDR2 reads FQNEAQ (reference sequence).